This is a list of T cell receptor beta chains from one sample in a study of blood T cells in healthy people across ages. TCRdb used MiXCR to reprocess the 5' RACE reads, holding one entry per CDR3 protein. Here the sample spans approximately 800,000 distinct CDR3 sequences, approximately 25% being singletons. These same records also appear under a second study, on T cells of mothers and their children.

Sequencing was done on a sample of blood. The receptor source for this set is a boy younger than 18 in good health. CDR3s include the opening cysteine and the closing phenylalanine or tryptophan. The D gene is left open where the match is weak. Size tells how often a clone was seen (once, few, many) or the class of an expanded clone, and some rows leave it out.

cdr3_aa	cdr3_nt	clone_size	d_call	j_call	v_call
CASTSGGHKMEQYF	TGCGCCAGCACTTCAGGGGGACACAAAATGGAGCAGTACTTC	-	TRBD1	TRBJ2-7	TRBV5-1
CASSLDDRGSEAFF	TGTGCTAGCAGCTTAGACGACAGGGGCTCTGAAGCTTTCTTT	-	TRBD1	TRBJ1-1	TRBV7-7
CASSATSGVYNEQFF	TGTGCCAGCAGTGCGACTAGCGGGGTTTACAATGAGCAGTTCTTC	-	TRBD2	TRBJ2-1	TRBV27
CASSRPTSWTNTQYF	TGTGCCAGCAGCCGACCGACTAGCTGGACCAATACGCAGTATTTT	-	TRBD2	TRBJ2-3	TRBV5-6
CASSLNNNEQFF	TGCGCCAGCAGCTTGAATAACAATGAGCAGTTCTTC	few	-	TRBJ2-1	TRBV5-1
CASSQVRANYGYTF	TGTGCCAGCAGTCAAGTTCGGGCTAACTATGGCTACACCTTC	-	-	TRBJ1-2	TRBV6-1
CSARDHETSAYNEQFF	TGCAGTGCTAGAGATCATGAGACTAGCGCCTACAATGAGCAGTTCTTC	-	TRBD2	TRBJ2-1	TRBV20-1
CASSLGRGRRYNEQFF	TGTGCCAGCAGCTTAGGCAGGGGGCGCAGATACAATGAGCAGTTCTTC	-	TRBD1	TRBJ2-1	TRBV7-2
CASSPGSSTSGYGYTF	TGCGCCAGCAGCCCGGGAAGTTCCACCTCTGGCTATGGCTACACCTTC	-	-	TRBJ1-2	TRBV4-3
CASSTGTGVLNGYTF	TGTGCCAGCAGTACCGGGACAGGGGTTTTGAATGGCTACACCTTC	few	TRBD1	TRBJ1-2	TRBV12-3/TRBV12-4
CASTSRGTLAYEQYF	TGTGCCAGCACATCACGGGGCACCCTAGCCTACGAGCAGTACTTC	-	-	TRBJ2-7	TRBV12-3/TRBV12-4
CASSLGRVRTDTQYF	TGTGCCAGCAGCTTAGGCAGGGTGAGGACAGATACGCAGTATTTT	few	-	TRBJ2-3	TRBV7-2
CASSPTGGEGEKLFF	TGTGCCAGCAGTCCAACAGGGGGCGAGGGTGAAAAACTGTTTTTT	few	TRBD1	TRBJ1-4	TRBV27
CASSPPPGGEKLFF	TGTGCCAGCAGCCCCCCCCCGGGTGGGGAAAAACTGTTTTTT	-	-	TRBJ1-4	TRBV7-2
CSVEWADEQFF	TGCAGCGTTGAGTGGGCAGATGAGCAGTTCTTC	few	-	TRBJ2-1	TRBV29-1
CSATVPGQIGQYF	TGCAGTGCTACGGTTCCGGGACAGATCGGTCAGTACTTC	-	TRBD1	TRBJ2-7	TRBV20-1
CARLGAGPSYEQYF	TGCGCCCGATTAGGAGCGGGGCCTTCCTACGAGCAGTACTTC	many	TRBD2	TRBJ2-7	TRBV4-3
CASSDRGEWGNQPQHF	TGTGCCAGCAGTGATCGAGGGGAATGGGGCAATCAGCCCCAGCATTTT	-	-	TRBJ1-5	TRBV6-1
CASSLTLYTDEQFF	TGCGCCAGCAGCCTAACGCTATACACAGATGAGCAGTTCTTC	-	-	TRBJ2-1	TRBV5-1
CATSRDPGAQYF	TGTGCCACCAGCAGAGACCCGGGAGCGCAGTATTTT	few	-	TRBJ2-3	TRBV15
CASSPLAGGGLGEQFF	TGTGCCAGCAGTCCCCTAGCGGGAGGGGGGTTGGGGGAGCAGTTCTTC	-	TRBD2	TRBJ2-1	TRBV12-3/TRBV12-4
CSVLSPRTQAEQYF	TGCAGCGTTCTTTCCCCCCGGACACAGGCGGAGCAGTACTTC	-	-	TRBJ2-7	TRBV29-1
CASSVPGTAYEQYF	TGTGCCAGCAGTGTCCCTGGGACAGCCTACGAGCAGTACTTC	many	TRBD1	TRBJ2-7	TRBV25-1
CASSLTKGAYGYTF	TGTGCCAGCAGCTTAACTAAGGGCGCGTATGGCTACACCTTC	-	-	TRBJ1-2	TRBV7-2
CSALGQGSTDTQYF	TGCAGTGCTCTAGGACAGGGGAGCACAGATACGCAGTATTTT	few	TRBD1	TRBJ2-3	TRBV20-1